A few counts support the clone carrying this T cell receptor (beta chain). Its antigen is not known. MiXCR was run by TCRdb on the RACE reads, yielding one entry per CDR3 protein. The sample records tens of thousands of distinct CDR3 sequences, approximately 9.9% being singletons. Time point: patch test 3, about 24 weeks after DPC sensitization. As for treatment: therapeutic diphenylcyclopropenone sensitization with weekly scalp DPC. These data are taken from a study of human T cells and chemical hapten exposure. Study as a whole: A 2 cm by 2 cm inner upper arm patch received 2% DPC for sensitization.

Findings and caveats of the study: Compared with pre-sensitization or healthy control sets, expanded TCRs clustered more. Positively correlated with patch test score were the counts of PT1 expanded TCRs.

The TCR originated in a woman in her thirties or forties with alopecia areata. Some clones in this sample may be carry-over from other donors' samples. Here the sequenced sample was whole blood, taken in connection with sensitization to the hapten diphenylcyclopropenone (DPC).

The CDR3 bases are TGTGCCAGCAGCGTGGGGTCGGGCTCTTACACTGAAGCTTTCTTT. Translated: CASSVGSGSYTEAFF. This chain uses TRBV7-9 with TRBJ1-1; no definite D call. This CDR3 has 15 residues. Germline CDR1 is SEHNR and CDR2 is FQNEAQ (reference sequence). With 5 bases removed from V and 3 bases from J, the gap between germline ends came to 16 bases.